The entry below describes one T cell receptor (beta chain). J gave up 3 bases and V 2 bases, and 7 bases lay outside the gene matches. The CDR3 length is 15 residues. Germline V gives CDR1 MNHEY, CDR2 SVGEGT. Only in-frame clones appear in the TCRdb table, and some are missing; sequencing was by immunoSEQ multiplex PCR. Among some 70,000 clones listed, about 90% were seen once. This specimen comes from a study of blood T cell repertoires in COVID-19. Looking at the study overall: From T cells, B-cell-depleted T cells, or PBMCs came the material, which was cDNA or gDNA.

V and J are TRBV6-2 or TRBV6-3 and TRBJ2-7; 7 nucleotides line up with TRBD2. The sequenced material came from peripheral blood. This clonotype was sampled from a man aged 50 to 60 with active COVID-19. CDR3 sequence (DNA): TGTGCCAGCAGTTACCCCCGGCCTAGCGGCTACGAGCAGTACTTC. Its protein product is CASSYPRPSGYEQYF.